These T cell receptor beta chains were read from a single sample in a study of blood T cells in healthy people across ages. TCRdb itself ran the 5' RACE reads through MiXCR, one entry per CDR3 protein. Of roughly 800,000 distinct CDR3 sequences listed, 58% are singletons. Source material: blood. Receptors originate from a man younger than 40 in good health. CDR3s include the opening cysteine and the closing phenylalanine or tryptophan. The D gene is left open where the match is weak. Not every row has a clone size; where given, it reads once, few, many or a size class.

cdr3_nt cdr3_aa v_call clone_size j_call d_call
TGCGCCAGCAGCCAAGATCAAGCGGGGGCCTACGAGCAGTACTTC CASSQDQAGAYEQYF TRBV4-3 few TRBJ2-7 TRBD2
TGTGCCAGCAGCCCATATTCGGACGGACAAGAGACCCAGTACTTC CASSPYSDGQETQYF TRBV9 NA TRBJ2-5 NA
TGTGCCAGCAGCGCATCCGTGGGACTACTTCCCACCCTAAACTACGAGCAGTACTTC CASSASVGLLPTLNYEQYF TRBV7-8 NA TRBJ2-7 TRBD2
TGCGCCAGCAGCCAAAGCTTACCGGGACTAGCGGGCATTCGGGATGAGCAGTTCTTC CASSQSLPGLAGIRDEQFF TRBV4-3 NA TRBJ2-1 TRBD2
TGCAGTGTCCTAGGGACAGCCGCGAACACTGAAGCTTTCTTT CSVLGTAANTEAFF TRBV20-1 NA TRBJ1-1 TRBD1
TGTGCCAGCAGTTTGGACTTCCCCGGCCCCCAGCATTTT CASSLDFPGPQHF TRBV27 NA TRBJ1-5 NA
TGTGCCAGCAGCCAAGAGGGGCCACCCAGTAACTATGGCTACACCTTC CASSQEGPPSNYGYTF TRBV4-2 NA TRBJ1-2 NA
TGCGCCAGCATCCAAGATCGGGATAATGAGCAGTTCTTC CASIQDRDNEQFF TRBV4-1 once TRBJ2-1 NA
TGTGCCACCAGCAGAGAGGGAGTGCAAGATACGCAGTATTTT CATSREGVQDTQYF TRBV15 NA TRBJ2-3 NA
TGTGCCAGCATGAGGGGTGAGACCCAGTACTTC CASMRGETQYF TRBV2 few TRBJ2-5 NA
TGCACCAGCAAAGCGGGAGAGGTAGATACGCAGTATTTT CTSKAGEVDTQYF TRBV5-1 NA TRBJ2-3 TRBD2